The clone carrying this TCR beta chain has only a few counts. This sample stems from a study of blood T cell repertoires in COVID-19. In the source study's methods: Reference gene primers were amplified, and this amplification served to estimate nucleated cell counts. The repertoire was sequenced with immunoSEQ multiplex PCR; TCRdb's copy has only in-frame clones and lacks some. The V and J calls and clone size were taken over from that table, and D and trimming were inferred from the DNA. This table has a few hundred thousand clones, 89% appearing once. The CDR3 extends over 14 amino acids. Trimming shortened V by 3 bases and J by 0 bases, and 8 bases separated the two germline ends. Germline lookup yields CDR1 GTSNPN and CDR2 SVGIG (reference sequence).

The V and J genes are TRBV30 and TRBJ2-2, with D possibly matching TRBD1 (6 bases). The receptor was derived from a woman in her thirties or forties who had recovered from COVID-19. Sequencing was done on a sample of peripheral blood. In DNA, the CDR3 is TGTGCCTGGAGCGGGACATCGAACACCGGGGAGCTGTTTTTT. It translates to CAWSGTSNTGELFF.